This is a list of T cell receptor beta chains from one sample in a study of cytotoxic CD8 clonotypes in ibrutinib-treated CLL. Produced via immunoSEQ multiplex PCR; TCRdb's table is partial and in-frame only. In the table there are roughly 330,000 clones, roughly two thirds of which are singletons. Sequenced here: PBMCs, sampled after 36 months of ibrutinib treatment. These receptor sequences come from a human donor with chronic lymphocytic leukemia. The CDR3 runs from the conserved cysteine through the conserved F or W. The order of the fields is clone size, D gene, J gene, V gene, CDR3 DNA, CDR3 protein. D genes are given only for firm matches. Clone sizes are given selectively: once, few, many, or a class where the clone is expanded.

>few|TRBD1|TRBJ1-6|TRBV7-8
TGTGCCAGCAGCAACCGGGACAGGGTGGGTAATTCACCCCTCCACTTT
CASSNRDRVGNSPLHF
>few|-|TRBJ1-5|TRBV28
TGTGCCAGCTTGGGCAATCAGCCCCAGCATTTT
CASLGNQPQHF
>few|-|TRBJ1-2|TRBV13
TGTGCCAGCAGCTCCTGGGAGGGGAACTATGGCTACACCTTC
CASSSWEGNYGYTF
>-|TRBD2|TRBJ2-5|TRBV7-2
TGTGCCAGCAGCACCCCAACTAGCGGGAGAAGGGGACCAGAGGCGACCCAGTACTTC
CASSTPTSGRRGPEATQYF
>-|-|TRBJ2-1|TRBV10-3
TGTGCCATCAGTGAGTCAGGCGGACAGAGCTCCTACAATGAGCAGTTCTTC
CAISESGGQSSYNEQFF
>few|-|TRBJ2-3|TRBV7-2
TGTGCCAGCAGCTTGCGAGGGAGTGACACAGATACGCAGTATTTT
CASSLRGSDTDTQYF
>-|-|TRBJ2-5|TRBV7-6
TGTGCCAGCAGCCGTTACCGGGAGACCCAGTACTTC
CASSRYRETQYF
>-|-|TRBJ1-2|TRBV2
TGTGCCAGCAGTGAACAGCGCTCTAACTATGGCTACACCTTC
CASSEQRSNYGYTF
>few|-|TRBJ2-3|TRBV19
TGTGCCAGTAGTATAGACGGGCCCATGGATACGCAGTATTTT
CASSIDGPMDTQYF
>-|-|TRBJ2-3|TRBV18
TGTGCCAGCTCACCACCGACGGGGCGCCGGCTGAGCACAGATACGCAGTATTTT
CASSPPTGRRLSTDTQYF
>-|-|TRBJ2-5|TRBV9
TGTGCCAGCAGCGTAGGTGTAAGGGGGGGCCTTGAGACCCAGTACTTC
CASSVGVRGGLETQYF
>-|-|TRBJ1-2|TRBV6-1
TGTGCCAGCAGTGAAGCGCTTACCTTACCCAACTATGGCTACACCTTC
CASSEALTLPNYGYTF
>-|-|TRBJ2-2|TRBV6-5
TGTGCCAGCAGACGTCAAGGCGGGGAGCTGTTTTTT
CASRRQGGELFF
>-|-|TRBJ2-5|TRBV7-2
TGTGCCAGCAGCTTCTTTCGGGGTCGCTCGGCCCAGTACTTC
CASSFFRGRSAQYF
>-|TRBD1|TRBJ2-7|TRBV6-5
TGTGCCAGCAGTTACTCCGGGACAGGGCAACCCTACGAGCAGTACTTC
CASSYSGTGQPYEQYF
>few|-|TRBJ1-2|TRBV2
TGTGCCAGCAGTGAATGGGAGGGGAGTAGCTATGGCTACACCTTC
CASSEWEGSSYGYTF
>few|-|TRBJ2-7|TRBV9
TGTGCCAGCAGCGTAGGTGGAAGCTCCTACGAGCAGTACTTC
CASSVGGSSYEQYF
>-|-|TRBJ2-1|TRBV5-6
TGTGCCAGCAGCTTAGGAGATTCCTACAATGAGCAGTTCTTC
CASSLGDSYNEQFF
>-|TRBD1|TRBJ2-7|TRBV7-9
TGTGCCAGCAGCCACACGGACAGGGACTTCTACGAGCAGTACTTC
CASSHTDRDFYEQYF
>-|TRBD2|TRBJ2-3|TRBV7-9
TGTGCCAGCAGCCTGGGACTAGCGGGGGGGCCAGATACGCAGTATTTT
CASSLGLAGGPDTQYF
>-|-|TRBJ2-2|TRBV6-6
TGTGCCAGCAGTTACATGTTGGGGGGGGAGCTGTTTTTT
CASSYMLGGELFF
>few|-|TRBJ2-3|TRBV9
TGTGCCAGCAGCTCCTACACAGATACGCAGTATTTT
CASSSYTDTQYF
>-|-|TRBJ2-3|TRBV29-1
TGCAGCGTTGAACTAGAATACTCAGATACGCAGTATTTT
CSVELEYSDTQYF
>few|TRBD1|TRBJ2-1|TRBV6-6
TGCGGATCAGGGGGCCTCGGAAATGAGCAGTTCTTC
CGSGGLGNEQFF
>-|-|TRBJ2-5|TRBV13
TGTGCCAGCAGCCCAACCCCCCAGCGGAGTTGGGAAGAGACCCAGTACTTC
CASSPTPQRSWEETQYF
>-|TRBD1|TRBJ2-7|TRBV5-6
TGTGCCAGCAGCTTCTATCTAAGGGACAGGGACGAGCAGTACTTC
CASSFYLRDRDEQYF
>-|-|TRBJ1-2|TRBV4-1
TGCGCCAGCAGCCCAAGGGGGGGGCTGTTTGGTGGCTACACCTTC
CASSPRGGLFGGYTF
>-|-|TRBJ2-1|TRBV10-1
TGCGCCAGCAGTGATTCCAAAGTGGGGATAGGTGTCTCCTACAATGAGCAGTTCTTC
CASSDSKVGIGVSYNEQFF
>-|-|TRBJ1-2|TRBV7-2
TGTGCCAGCAGCTTGCTCGGGTCAGGCTATGGCTACACCTTC
CASSLLGSGYGYTF
>-|TRBD1|TRBJ2-7|TRBV29-1
TGCAGCGGAACAGGGGTCCACGAGCAGTACTTC
CSGTGVHEQYF
>few|TRBD2|TRBJ2-3|TRBV9
TGTGCCAGCAGCGATCCGGGACTAGGCTCTCCGGGGCAGTATTTT
CASSDPGLGSPGQYF
>-|TRBD1|TRBJ1-2|TRBV4-1
TGCGCCAGCAGACGGACAGGGTCCTATGGCTACACCTTC
CASRRTGSYGYTF
>-|TRBD2|TRBJ2-2|TRBV4-1
TGCGCCAGCAGCCAGCTAGCGGGGAGGACCGGGGAGCTGTTTTTT
CASSQLAGRTGELFF
>-|-|TRBJ2-7|TRBV25-1
TGTGCCAGCAGGGGGAGAGGGATCAACGAGCAGTACTTC
CASRGRGINEQYF
>few|-|TRBJ2-6|TRBV10-2
TGCGCCAGCAGTCTACAGGGTTCCGGGGCCAACGTCCTGACTTTC
CASSLQGSGANVLTF
>-|-|TRBJ1-4|TRBV29-1
TGCAGCGTGAAGGGGATGGATGAAAAACTGTTTTTT
CSVKGMDEKLFF
>-|-|TRBJ2-3|TRBV7-9
TGTGCCAGCAGCTTAGCAGGGTCCAGCACAGATACGCAGTATTTT
CASSLAGSSTDTQYF
>-|-|TRBJ1-4|TRBV4-3
TGCGCCAGCAGCCAAGTGCGGGGGGCTGCAACTAATGAAAAACTGTTTTTT
CASSQVRGAATNEKLFF
>-|-|TRBJ1-1|TRBV29-1
TGCAGCGTTGATCACGGAAGGTTCTCGAACACTGAAGCTTTCTTT
CSVDHGRFSNTEAFF
>-|TRBD2|TRBJ2-5|TRBV4-1
TGCGCCAGCAGCCAAGATTATGGACTAGCGGGGATGTCAGTGCGGGAGACCCAGTACTTC
CASSQDYGLAGMSVRETQYF
>-|-|TRBJ2-7|TRBV27
TGTGCCAGCAGTTTTTCGGGAGTATTCTACGAGCAGTACTTC
CASSFSGVFYEQYF
>-|-|TRBJ1-6|TRBV28
TGTGCCAGCAGTGCGGACTGGGGGGGTTCACCCCTCCACTTT
CASSADWGGSPLHF
>few|-|TRBJ2-3|TRBV10-1
TGCGCCACCGCCGGGGGAGGAGATACGCAGTATTTT
CATAGGGDTQYF